This TCR beta chain was retrieved from a study of blood T cell repertoires in COVID-19. In the authors' methods: The authors estimated nucleated cell counts from reference gene primer amplification. Sequencing was performed with immunoSEQ multiplex PCR; in TCRdb, only in-frame clones are kept and a portion is missing. From that table come the V and J calls and clone size; the DNA was used to work out D and trimming. The table has under 350,000 clones, 65% to 90% seen once. Trimming took 7 bases from V and 1 from J, leaving 11 bases between them. The CDR3 has 15 amino acids. Germline V lookup: CDR1 LNHDA, CDR2 SQIVND (reference sequence).

Specimen: peripheral blood. This chain links TRBV19 with TRBJ2-6; D might be TRBD2 (6 bases). This sequence was found in a human donor in a cohort sampled during active COVID-19. The CDR3 DNA reads as TGTGCCAGTAAGGAGGGGAGGTCTGGGGCCAACGTCCTGACTTTC. Amino acids: CASKEGRSGANVLTF.